Listed here is a single T cell receptor beta chain. This clone was found a few times. What this receptor recognizes is not known. No much larger clone is present one base from it, and per-base qualities are unavailable. The data are from a study of blood T cell repertoires in COVID-19 (dated by TCRdb to about 2020). Looking at the study overall: Samples from collaborators originated in the United States, Italy and Spain and spanned both the acute and convalescent phases of COVID-19. The prospective study material was composed of cDNA or gDNA derived from T cells, B-cell-depleted T cells, or PBMCs. Deeply sampled blood TCRbeta repertoires from subjects exposed to, actively infected with, or recovered from COVID-19 were included in the dataset. The repertoires were made available in a free public database intended to serve as a resource for research on the immune response to SARS-CoV-2. Samples were obtained from the ongoing ImmuneRACE study (first 160 participants) and from 1,254 subjects provided by 6 global collaborators. Sample metadata almost always included a de-identified subject ID, COVID-19 status, age in years and sex. HLA class I and class II types, where available, came from metadata supplied by the sample provider rather than from assay-based typing.

TCRbeta CDR3 regions were amplified from genomic DNA by means of the immunoSEQ Assay, a bias-controlled multiplex PCR. As for how the authors treated the data: Within the assay, amplification of reference gene primers was used to estimate how many nucleated cells each sample contained. To quantify the absolute abundance of each unique TCRbeta CDR3 rearrangement, sequence reads were collapsed and filtered. For each sample, productive Simpson clonality was calculated by taking the square root of Simpson's diversity index across productive rearrangements. This immuneACCESS table, as held by TCRdb, lists in-frame sequences with V and J called but not all clones. Of the missing ones, under half trace to an unresolved V gene in checked studies; the others have no known cause. Clone size and V and J calls were adopted from that table, with D and trimming inferred from the DNA. In all, the sample holds 150,000 to 200,000 clones, and approximately 88% of those were seen once. The ten largest clones capture 10% to 15% of the sample.

Participants in the prospective study were aged about 18 to 95 years, lived in over 20 United States geographic areas, and enrolled through a virtual design. To assign participants to cohorts, the prospective study relied on clinical history that participants themselves reported in a screening survey and a study questionnaire. ImmuneRACE Cohort 3 recovered participants were defined by two consecutive negative NP/OP PCR tests, healthcare professional clearance, or symptom resolution. Mobile phlebotomists in the prospective study collected whole blood, serum and a nasopharyngeal or oropharyngeal swab from every participant. Additional blood draws and questionnaires over an approximately 2-month period could optionally be provided by prospective study participants. Prospective study blood samples were shipped either frozen or at room temperature before DNA extraction. Here is what the overall study found, with its caveats: Clinical and demographic metadata were provided uncurated, with the amount varying by source and participant.

The material sequenced was PBMCs or T cells enriched from blood (not recorded which). This receptor was taken from a woman in her sixties who had recovered from COVID-19.

The nucleotide sequence reads TGTGCCAGCAGACCAGGGGGCGGGAAAGGCTACACCTTC. It translates to CASRPGGGKGYTF. This chain is built from TRBV3-1 (or the pseudogene TRBV3-2) and TRBJ1-2; 8 bases in the junction line up with TRBD1. There are 13 amino acids in the CDR3, from cysteine to phenylalanine inclusive. Here the CDR3 DNA is all that survives: 39 bases in frame from base 1. Compared with germline, V lacks 6 bases and J lacks 8 bases; bases without a gene match: 8. Based on the germline V gene (reference sequence), the CDR1 and CDR2 sequences are LGHDT and YNNKEL.